Listed here are 8 T cell receptor beta chains from one sample, sequenced in a study of graft-versus-host responses after intestinal transplantation. Which antigens these TCRs recognize remains unknown. The repertoire was sequenced with immunoSEQ multiplex PCR; TCRdb's copy has only in-frame clones and lacks some. Counted here are approximately 97,000 clones, 75% to 95% occurring once; the ten biggest clones make up about 0.18%. Sample: unstimulated CD4+ T cells sorted from spleen or lymph node cells, taken before transplant. The origin of the receptors is a human donor who was the organ donor for an intestinal transplant.

This rearrangement joins TRBV7-3 to TRBJ1-6; no reliable D call. The CDR3 loop spans 14 amino acids. V lost 2 bases, J lost 7 bases, and 9 bases lay in between. Germline V gene lookup returns CDR1 SGHTA and CDR2 FQGTGA. CDR3 DNA sequence: TGTGCCAGCAGCTTATATAGTACCAATTCACCCCTCCACTTT. This translates into CASSLYSTNSPLHF. The entire variable domain, with the rest obtained from reference TRBV7-3 and TRBJ1-6, is as follows: GAGVSQTPSNKVTEKGKYVELRCDPISGHTALYWYRQSLGQGPEFLIYFQGTGAADDSGLPNDRFFAVRPEGSVSTLKIQRTERGDSAVYLCASSLYSTNSPLHFGNGTRLTVT.

The table lists this clone with a count of one. This chain uses TRBV5-4 with TRBJ1-3; 9 positions agree with TRBD1. This CDR3 is 16 amino acids long. J gave up 2 bases and V 0 bases, and 3 bases lay outside the gene matches. Looked up from germline, CDR1 is SGHNT and CDR2 is YYREEE (reference sequence). The DNA for the CDR3 is TGTGCCAGCAGCTTGGGGGGGACAGGGACTGGAAACACCATATATTTT. Encoded protein: CASSLGGTGTGNTIYF.

This clone was picked up one time. This chain links TRBV7-2 with TRBJ1-3, with no clear D. The CDR3 runs to 13 residues. Germline assignment: CDR1 SGHTA and CDR2 FQGNSA. Trimming left V 6 bases short and J 0 bases short, with 6 bases between. CDR3 nucleotides: TGTGCCAGCAGTAGTTACTCTGGAAACACCATATATTTT. Translating it yields CASSSYSGNTIYF.

V and J are TRBV7-2 and TRBJ1-2; a possible D gene is TRBD1 (5 bases). The CDR3 contains 15 residues. Trimming cost V 1 base and J 5 bases, with 14 bases left between them. Germline V gives CDR1 SGHTA, CDR2 FQGNSA. The CDR3 protein is CASSLVGWGDYGYTF. The DNA for the CDR3 is TGTGCCAGCAGCTTAGTAGGGTGGGGGGATTATGGCTACACCTTC.

This clone was seen just once. This sequence joins TRBV5-1 and TRBJ2-7, with D possibly being TRBD2 (5 bases). V was pared by 2 bases and J by 1 base, with 13 bases between. Germline values: CDR1 SGHRS, CDR2 YFSETQ. The CDR3 has 15 residues. DNA for the CDR3: TGCGCCAGCAGCTTCGGGCCACCGGGGTCCTACGAGCAGTACTTC. This codes for CASSFGPPGSYEQYF.

This clone was detected only once. V gene TRBV5-4 combines with J gene TRBJ2-5; TRBD2 matches 11 bases. The CDR3 extends over 14 amino acids. The germline gives CDR1 SGHNT, CDR2 YYREEE (reference sequence). Germline trimming cut 4 bases from V and 5 bases from J; bases unmatched to any gene: 4. The CDR3 protein is CASSRLAGRETQYF. In nucleotides, the CDR3 is TGTGCCAGCAGCCGACTAGCGGGACGGGAGACCCAGTACTTC.

The V gene is TRBV28, the J gene TRBJ1-2; 7 nucleotides line up with TRBD1. Germline-derived CDR1 and CDR2 are MDHEN and SYDVKM. V lost 5 bases, J lost 6 bases, and 6 bases stayed unmatched. CDR3 length: 13 residues. CDR3 region: CASSGGGANGYTF. In nucleotides, the CDR3 is TGTGCCAGCAGTGGAGGGGGCGCAAATGGCTACACCTTC.

This sequence joins TRBV6-6 and TRBJ2-7, with TRBD2 matching over 9 bases. The CDR3 has 13 amino acids. Germline V gives CDR1 MNHNY, CDR2 SVGAGI (reference sequence). J lost 4 bases, V lost 11 bases, and 9 bases had no gene match. CDR3 DNA sequence: TGTGCCGCCAGCGGGGGGAAAACTTACGAGCAGTACTTC. It specifies CAASGGKTYEQYF.